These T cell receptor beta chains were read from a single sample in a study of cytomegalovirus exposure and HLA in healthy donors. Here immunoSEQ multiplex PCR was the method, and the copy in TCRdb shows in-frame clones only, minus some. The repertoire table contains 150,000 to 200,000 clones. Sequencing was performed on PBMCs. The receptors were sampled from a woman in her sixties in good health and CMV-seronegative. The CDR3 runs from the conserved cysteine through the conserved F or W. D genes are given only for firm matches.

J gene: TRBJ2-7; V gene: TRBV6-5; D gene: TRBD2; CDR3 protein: CASRPTSGQVYEQYF; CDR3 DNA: TGTGCCAGCAGGCCCACTAGCGGACAAGTGTACGAGCAGTACTTC
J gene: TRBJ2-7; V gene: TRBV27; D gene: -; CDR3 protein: CASNGNGELWLYEQYF; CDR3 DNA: TGTGCCAGCAATGGAAACGGGGAATTATGGCTCTACGAGCAGTACTTC
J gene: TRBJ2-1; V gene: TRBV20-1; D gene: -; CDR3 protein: CSCLRGGEQFF; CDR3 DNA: TGCAGTTGCCTGCGGGGAGGTGAGCAGTTCTTC
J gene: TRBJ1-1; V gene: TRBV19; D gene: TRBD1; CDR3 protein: CASSTRTGVENTEAFF; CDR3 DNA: TGTGCCAGTAGTACCCGGACAGGGGTCGAGAACACTGAAGCTTTCTTT
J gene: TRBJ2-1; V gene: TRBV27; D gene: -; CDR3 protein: CASTPWMTADSYNEQFF; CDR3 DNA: TGTGCCAGCACCCCCTGGATGACAGCCGACTCCTACAATGAGCAGTTCTTC
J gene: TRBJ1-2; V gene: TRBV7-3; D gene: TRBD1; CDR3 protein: CASSLGQADGYTF; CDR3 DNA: TGTGCCAGCAGCCTCGGACAGGCCGATGGCTACACCTTC
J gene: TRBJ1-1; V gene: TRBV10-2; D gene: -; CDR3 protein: CASSHGVRGTEAFF; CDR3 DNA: TGCGCCAGCAGTCACGGGGTACGGGGCACTGAAGCTTTCTTT
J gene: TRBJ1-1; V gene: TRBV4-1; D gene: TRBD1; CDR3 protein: CASSQWTGVGKTEAFF; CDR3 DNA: TGCGCCAGCAGCCAATGGACAGGGGTGGGAAAAACTGAAGCTTTCTTT
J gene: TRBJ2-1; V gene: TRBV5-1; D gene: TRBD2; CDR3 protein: CASSLILAGDSEQLF; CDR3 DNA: TGCGCCAGCAGCTTGATATTAGCGGGAGACTCTGAGCAGCTCTTC
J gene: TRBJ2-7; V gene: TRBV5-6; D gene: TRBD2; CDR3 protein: CASSLSTSAVAYEQYF; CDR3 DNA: TGTGCCAGCAGCCTCTCCACTAGCGCGGTTGCCTACGAGCAGTACTTC
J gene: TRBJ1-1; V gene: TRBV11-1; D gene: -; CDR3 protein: CASSFGGPAERNTEAFF; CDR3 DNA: TGTGCCAGCAGCTTTGGAGGGCCTGCGGAAAGGAACACTGAAGCTTTCTTT
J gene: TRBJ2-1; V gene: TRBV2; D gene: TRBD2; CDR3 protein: CASSRSGGSYNEQFF; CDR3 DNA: TGTGCCAGCAGTAGAAGCGGGGGCTCCTACAATGAGCAGTTCTTC
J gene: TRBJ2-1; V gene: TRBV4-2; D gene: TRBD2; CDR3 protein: CASSQELAGAYSYNEQFF; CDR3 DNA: TGTGCCAGCAGCCAAGAACTAGCGGGGGCCTACTCCTACAATGAGCAGTTCTTC
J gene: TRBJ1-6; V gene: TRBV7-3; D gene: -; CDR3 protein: CASSVNARESPLHF; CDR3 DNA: TGTGCCAGCAGCGTTAACGCCCGTGAGTCACCCCTCCACTTT
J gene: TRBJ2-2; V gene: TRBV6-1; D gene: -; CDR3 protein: CVSGWGTGELFF; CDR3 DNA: TGTGTCTCAGGGTGGGGCACCGGGGAGCTGTTTTTT
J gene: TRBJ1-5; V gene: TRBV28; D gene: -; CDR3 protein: CASSLTDAGNQPQHF; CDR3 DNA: TGTGCCAGCAGTTTAACCGACGCGGGAAATCAGCCCCAGCATTTT
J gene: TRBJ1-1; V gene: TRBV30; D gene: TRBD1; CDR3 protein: CAWMGQGNTEAFF; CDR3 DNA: TGTGCCTGGATGGGACAGGGGAACACTGAAGCTTTCTTT
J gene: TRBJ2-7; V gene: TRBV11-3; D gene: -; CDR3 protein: CASSPGTSEQYF; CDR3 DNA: TGTGCCAGCAGCCCCGGGACAAGCGAGCAGTACTTC
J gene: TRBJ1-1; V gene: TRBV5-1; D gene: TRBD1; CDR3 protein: CASGQGALGTEAFF; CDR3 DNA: TGCGCCAGCGGACAGGGGGCGCTTGGGACTGAAGCTTTCTTT
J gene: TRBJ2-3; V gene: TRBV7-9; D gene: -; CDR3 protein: CASSLDLSDTQYF; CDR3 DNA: TGTGCCAGCAGCCTCGACTTGTCAGATACGCAGTATTTT
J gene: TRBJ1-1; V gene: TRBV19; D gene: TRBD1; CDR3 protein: CASSKFQGAGRVGNTEAFF; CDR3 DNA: TGTGCCAGTAGTAAATTTCAGGGGGCAGGGCGCGTGGGGAACACTGAAGCTTTCTTT
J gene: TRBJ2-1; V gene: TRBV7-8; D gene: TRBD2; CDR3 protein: CASSPHPPQRGNNEQFF; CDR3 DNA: TGTGCCAGCAGCCCCCACCCTCCCCAGCGGGGGAACAATGAGCAGTTCTTC
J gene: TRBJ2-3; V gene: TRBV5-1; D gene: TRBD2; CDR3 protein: CASSSFRTSGTADTQYF; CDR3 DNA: TGCGCCAGCAGCTCCTTCAGGACTAGCGGGACCGCAGATACGCAGTATTTT
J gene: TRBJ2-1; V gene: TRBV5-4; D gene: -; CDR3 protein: CASSHDSSSYNEQFF; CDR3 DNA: TGTGCCAGCAGCCACGACAGCAGCTCCTACAATGAGCAGTTCTTC
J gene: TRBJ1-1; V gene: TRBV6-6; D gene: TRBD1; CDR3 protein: CASSYTGGNTEAFF; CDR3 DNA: TGTGCCAGCAGTTACACAGGGGGGAACACTGAAGCTTTCTTT
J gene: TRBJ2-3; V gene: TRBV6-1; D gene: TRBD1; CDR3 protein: CASSDVPPGQITDTQYF; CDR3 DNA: TGTGCCAGCAGTGACGTGCCCCCGGGACAGATCACAGATACGCAGTATTTT
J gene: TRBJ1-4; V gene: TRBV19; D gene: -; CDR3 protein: CASRRGFTNEKLFF; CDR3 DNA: TGTGCCAGTAGGAGGGGGTTTACTAATGAAAAACTGTTTTTT
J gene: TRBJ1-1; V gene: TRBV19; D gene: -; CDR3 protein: CASMGGLKNTEAFF; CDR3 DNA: TGTGCCAGTATGGGGGGGTTGAAGAACACTGAAGCTTTCTTT
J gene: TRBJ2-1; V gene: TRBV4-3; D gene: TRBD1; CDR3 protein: CASSLRDRGHEQFF; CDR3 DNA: TGCGCCAGCAGCCTTCGGGACAGGGGGCATGAGCAGTTCTTC
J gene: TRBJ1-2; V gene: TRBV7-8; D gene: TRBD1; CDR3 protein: CASSPGQGAQYGYTF; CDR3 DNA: TGTGCCAGCAGCCCCGGACAGGGGGCTCAATATGGCTACACCTTC
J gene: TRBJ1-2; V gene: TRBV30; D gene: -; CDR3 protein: CARRGDFEINGYTF; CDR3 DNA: TGTGCCCGGAGAGGGGACTTTGAGATCAATGGCTACACCTTC
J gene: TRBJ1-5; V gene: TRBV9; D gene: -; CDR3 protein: CASSVGREQPQHF; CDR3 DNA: TGTGCCAGCAGCGTAGGCAGGGAACAGCCCCAGCATTTT
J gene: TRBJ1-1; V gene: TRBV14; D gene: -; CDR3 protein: CASSLRGGTEAFF; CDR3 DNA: TGTGCCAGCAGCCTCCGAGGAGGGACTGAAGCTTTCTTT
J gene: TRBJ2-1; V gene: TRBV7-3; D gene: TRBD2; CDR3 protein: CASSLLAGGIHEQFF; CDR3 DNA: TGTGCCAGCAGCTTATTAGCGGGAGGGATCCATGAGCAGTTCTTC
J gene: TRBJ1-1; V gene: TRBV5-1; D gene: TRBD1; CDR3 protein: CASSTGWTGETEAFF; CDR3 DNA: TGCGCCAGCAGCACCGGTTGGACAGGGGAGACTGAAGCTTTCTTT
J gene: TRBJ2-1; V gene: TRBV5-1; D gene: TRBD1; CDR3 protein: CASSLVVQGSNEQFF; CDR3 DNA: TGCGCCAGCAGCTTAGTCGTACAGGGGAGCAATGAGCAGTTCTTC
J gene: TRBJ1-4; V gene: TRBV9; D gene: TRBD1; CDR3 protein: CASSVGGTGEEKLFF; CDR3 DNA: TGTGCCAGCAGCGTAGGGGGGACAGGGGAGGAAAAACTGTTTTTT
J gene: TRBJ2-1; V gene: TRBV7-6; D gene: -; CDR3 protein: CASSSGIQPSDEQFF; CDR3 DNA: TGTGCCAGCAGCTCCGGGATTCAGCCAAGCGATGAGCAGTTCTTC
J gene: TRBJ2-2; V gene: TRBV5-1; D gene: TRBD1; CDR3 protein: CASSRQGATDTGELFF; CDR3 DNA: TGCGCCAGCAGCCGACAGGGGGCGACCGACACCGGGGAGCTGTTTTTT
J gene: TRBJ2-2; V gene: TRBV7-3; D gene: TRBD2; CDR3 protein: CASSLNSGSITGELFF; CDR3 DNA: TGTGCCAGCAGCTTAAACAGCGGGAGTATCACCGGGGAGCTGTTTTTT
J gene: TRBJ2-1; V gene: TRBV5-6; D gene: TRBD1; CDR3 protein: CASSFGDRAFNEQFF; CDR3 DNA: TGTGCCAGCAGCTTTGGGGACAGGGCATTCAATGAGCAGTTCTTC
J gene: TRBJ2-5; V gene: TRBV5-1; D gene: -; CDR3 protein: CARRPYQETQYF; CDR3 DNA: TGCGCCAGGCGGCCGTACCAAGAGACCCAGTACTTC
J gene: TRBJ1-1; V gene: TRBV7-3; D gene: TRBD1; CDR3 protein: CASSGDRDAEAFF; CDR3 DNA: TGTGCCAGCAGTGGGGACAGGGACGCTGAAGCTTTCTTT
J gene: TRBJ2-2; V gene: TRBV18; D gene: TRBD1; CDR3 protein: CASSPRGQGANTGELFF; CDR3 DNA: TGTGCCAGCTCACCTCGCGGGCAGGGGGCGAACACCGGGGAGCTGTTTTTT
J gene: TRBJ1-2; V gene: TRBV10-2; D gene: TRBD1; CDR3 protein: CASTQGQGRTNYGYTF; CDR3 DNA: TGCGCCAGCACTCAGGGACAGGGAAGGACTAACTATGGCTACACCTTC
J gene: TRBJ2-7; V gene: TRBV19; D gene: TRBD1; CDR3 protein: CASSIDRGQGASYEQYF; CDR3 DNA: TGTGCCAGTAGTATAGATCGCGGACAGGGGGCCTCCTACGAGCAGTACTTC
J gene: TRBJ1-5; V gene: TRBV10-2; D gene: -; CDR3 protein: CASSDKKGGNQPQHF; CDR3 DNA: TGCGCCAGCAGTGATAAGAAAGGGGGCAATCAGCCCCAGCATTTT
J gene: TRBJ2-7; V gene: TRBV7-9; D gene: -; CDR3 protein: CASSLIVSEGEQYF; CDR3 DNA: TGTGCCAGCAGCTTAATAGTATCGGAGGGCGAGCAGTACTTC